Following are 14 T cell receptor beta chains from one sample sequenced in a study of blood T cells in healthy people across ages. With a J-beta primer mix and a sample-barcoded 5' primer, a second PCR ran 7 to 11 cycles. TCRdb used MiXCR to reprocess the 5' RACE reads, holding one entry per CDR3 protein. The sample yields about 1.4 million distinct CDR3 sequences, 59% seen once. Sequencing used blood. These receptors originate from a man aged 18 to 29 in good health.

The chain's CDR3 is CASSQGLAGSAYNEQFF. The CDR3 DNA reads as TGTGCCAGCAGCCAAGGACTAGCGGGTTCCGCCTACAATGAGCAGTTCTTC. V and J are TRBV14 and TRBJ2-1; 10 bases are shared with TRBD2. Germline CDR1 SGHDN, CDR2 FVKESK. The CDR3 consists of 17 residues. The V segment lost 1 base and the J segment 2 bases; nucleotides outside the gene matches: 5.

The chain employs TRBV2 and TRBJ1-1; D perhaps matches TRBD1 (5 bases). The V gene lost 7 bases and the J gene lost 3 bases, with 21 bases spanning the gap. The germline CDR1 and CDR2 sequences are SNHLY and FYNNEI. The CDR3 length is 16 residues. CDR3 in amino acids: CASTPEVQGGYTEAFF. CDR3 DNA sequence: TGTGCCAGCACACCCGAAGTTCAGGGAGGGTACACTGAAGCTTTCTTT. Using reference TRBV2 and TRBJ1-1 for the parts outside the CDR3, the full variable domain is EPEVTQTPSHQVTQMGQEVILRCVPISNHLYFYWYRQILGQKVEFLVSFYNNEISEKSEIFDDQFSVERPDGSNFTLKIRSTKLEDSAMYFCASTPEVQGGYTEAFFGQGTRLTVV.

The chain links TRBV6-2 or TRBV6-3 to TRBJ2-1; D possibly corresponds to TRBD2 (5 bases). V gave up 7 bases and J gave up 4 bases, with 17 bases separating them. The CDR3 loop spans 15 amino acids. Germline V CDR1 and CDR2: MNHEY, SVGEGT. The CDR3 spells CASNVDGRGYNEQFF. CDR3 DNA: TGTGCCAGCAACGTGGATGGACGGGGTTACAATGAGCAGTTCTTC.

CDR3: CASSQGPALQPQHF. The CDR3 DNA reads as TGCGCCAGCAGCCAAGGCCCCGCCCTTCAGCCCCAGCATTTT. V usage is TRBV4-1 and J usage is TRBJ1-5; D is ambiguous. Germline assignment: CDR1 MGHRA and CDR2 YSYEKL. The CDR3 contains 14 residues. Trimming shortened V by 1 base and J by 6 bases, and 10 bases separated the two germline ends.

The chain links TRBV27 to TRBJ2-7, with 8 nucleotides matching TRBD1. CDR3 length: 14 amino acids. V was clipped by 7 bases and J by 4 bases; unmatched bases: 9. From germline, CDR1 is MNHEY and CDR2 SMNVEV (reference sequence). CDR3 bases: TGTGCCAGCAAGCCGGGACAGGTTGGTTACGAGCAGTACTTC. This translates into CASKPGQVGYEQYF.

V usage is TRBV29-1 and J usage is TRBJ2-4; D might be TRBD2 (6 bases). CDR3 length equals 12 residues. Per the germline V gene, CDR1 is SQVTM and CDR2 is ANQGSEA. Between the trimmed V and J ends, which lost 2 bases and 9 bases, there was a span of 11 bases. In DNA, the CDR3 is TGCAGCGTTGAAACGGGAGAAGGCATTCAGTACTTC. Translating it yields CSVETGEGIQYF.

The chain couples TRBV23-1 to TRBJ2-5; D gene unclear. TRBJ2-7 explains the end of the DNA better; the J call may be wrong. TRBV23-1 is designated an ORF whose function remains uncertain. The CDR3 has 14 amino acids. The CDR3 here is CASSLRRPSHEQYF. The CDR3 region has the DNA TGCGCCAGCAGTCTGCGCAGGCCCAGCCACGAGCAGTACTTC.

The chain employs TRBV15 and TRBJ2-2, with 8 bases matching TRBD2. J gave up 5 bases and V 7 bases, and 9 bases lay outside the gene matches. The CDR3 runs to 15 residues. CDR1 is LNHNV and CDR2 is YYDKDF in the germline V gene (reference sequence). The CDR3 coding sequence is TGTGCCACCACAGCACTCGCGGGAGGTACCGGGGAGCTGTTTTTT. This codes for CATTALAGGTGELFF. The whole variable domain, remainder taken from reference TRBV15 and TRBJ2-2, is DAMVIQNPRYQVTQFGKPVTLSCSQTLNHNVMYWYQQKSSQAPKLLFHYYDKDFNNEADTPDNFQSRRPNTSFCFLDIRSPGLGDTAMYLCATTALAGGTGELFFGEGSRLTVL.

The CDR3 sequence: CATSSDYLPLCEQYF. In DNA, the CDR3 is TGTGCCACCAGCAGCGATTATTTACCTCTTTGCGAGCAGTACTTC. The chain is built from TRBV15 and TRBJ2-7; D is ambiguous. Trimming took 3 bases from V and 6 from J, leaving 18 bases between them. Germline V CDR1 and CDR2: LNHNV, YYDKDF (reference sequence). This CDR3 region has 15 residues.

V is TRBV28 and J is TRBJ1-2; a weak D match, TRBD1 (5 bases). Trimming took off 6 bases at V and 0 bases at J, with 14 bases between the two ends. The CDR3 totals 15 residues. Germline lookup yields CDR1 MDHEN and CDR2 SYDVKM. CDR3 nucleotides: TGTGCCAGCAGAAGGCAGGGAACCTCTAACTATGGCTACACCTTC. This translates into CASRRQGTSNYGYTF.

This clonotype was detected only a few times. This chain links TRBV6-2 or TRBV6-3 with TRBJ1-5, with D unresolved. The V gene lost 2 bases and the J gene lost 0 bases, with 5 bases spanning the gap. Germline CDR1 MNHEY, CDR2 SVGEGT. This CDR3 spans 14 amino acids. CDR3 bases: TGTGCCAGCAGTTACACTGCTAGCAATCAGCCCCAGCATTTT. It encodes CASSYTASNQPQHF.

In DNA, the CDR3 is TGCAGTGCTAGGTCAACTACAGAAAGCTCCTACAATGAGCAGTTCTTC. Protein product: CSARSTTESSYNEQFF. V is TRBV20-1 and J is TRBJ2-1; no definite D call. V was pared by 3 bases and J by 0 bases, with 15 bases between. Germline V gives CDR1 DFQATT, CDR2 SNEGSKA (reference sequence). This CDR3 spans 16 amino acids.

There are a few counts of this clonotype. The V gene is TRBV4-1, the J gene TRBJ2-7; 8 bases agree with TRBD1. The CDR3 covers 14 residues. The trim removed 4 bases at V and 3 bases at J, leaving 5 bases unmatched. In germline, CDR1 is MGHRA, CDR2 YSYEKL. In DNA, the CDR3 is TGCGCCAGCAGCCGAGGGACAGGAGACTACGAGCAGTACTTC. Translation: CASSRGTGDYEQYF.

The rearrangement links TRBV6-5 to TRBJ2-7, with D perhaps TRBD1 or TRBD2 (5 bases each). The CDR3 length is 12 residues. Trimming cost V 8 bases and J 4 bases, with 12 bases left between them. Germline CDR1 reads MNHEY; CDR2 reads SVGAGI. CDR3 region: CASGEGRYEQYF. CDR3 sequence (DNA): TGTGCCAGCGGAGAGGGACGGTACGAGCAGTACTTC.